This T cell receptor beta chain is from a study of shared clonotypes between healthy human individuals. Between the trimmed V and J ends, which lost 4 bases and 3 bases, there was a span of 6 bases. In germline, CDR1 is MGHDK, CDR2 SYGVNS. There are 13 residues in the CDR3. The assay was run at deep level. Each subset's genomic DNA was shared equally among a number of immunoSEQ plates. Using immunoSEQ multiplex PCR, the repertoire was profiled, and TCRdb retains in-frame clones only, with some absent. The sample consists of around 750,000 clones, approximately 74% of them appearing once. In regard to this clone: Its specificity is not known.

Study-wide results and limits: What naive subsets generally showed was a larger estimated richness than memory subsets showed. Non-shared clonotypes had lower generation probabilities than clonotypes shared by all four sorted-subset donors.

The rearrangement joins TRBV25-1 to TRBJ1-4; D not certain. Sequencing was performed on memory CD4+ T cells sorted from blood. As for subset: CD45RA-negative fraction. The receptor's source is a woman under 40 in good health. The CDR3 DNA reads TGTGCCAGCAGTGTCTATCCTAATGAAAAACTGTTTTTT. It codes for CASSVYPNEKLFF.